This TCR beta chain was profiled in a study of blood T cell repertoires in COVID-19. The wider study: The study drew acute and convalescent COVID-19 samples from the United States, Italy and Spain.

Enrolled during active infection, Seattle patients were then followed longitudinally. CDR1 MGHRA and CDR2 YSYEKL come from the germline V gene. V gave up 2 bases and J gave up 12 bases, with 11 bases separating them. The length of the CDR3 is 12 residues. Sequenced by immunoSEQ multiplex PCR; TCRdb stores in-frame clones only, minus some. The sample carries around 55,000 clones, approximately 90% recorded once. The specimen was peripheral blood. This receptor was obtained from a man aged 40-50 years with COVID-19, enrolled during active disease. J is TRBJ2-1 and V is TRBV4-1; the D gene is possibly TRBD1 (7 bases). CDR3 sequence (DNA): TGCGCCAGCAGCCAAACGCGGGACAGGCAGTTCTTC. Translated: CASSQTRDRQFF.